What follows are 26 T cell receptor beta chains derived from one specimen sequenced in a study of blood T cell repertoires in COVID-19. TCRdb keeps only in-frame clones here, not all; method: immunoSEQ multiplex PCR. The repertoire holds approximately 300,000 clones, with roughly 90% as singletons. Sequencing was carried out using peripheral blood. The receptor source for this set is a man aged 30-40 years with acute or convalescent COVID-19.

The chain combines TRBV11-2 with TRBJ1-1; D is possibly TRBD1 (6 bases). V was trimmed by 2 bases and J by 1 base, leaving 20 bases between them. The CDR3 runs to 18 residues. CDR1 SGHAT and CDR2 FQNNGV come from the germline V gene. CDR3 nucleotide sequence: TGTGCCAGCAGCTTAAGGGGAAGGGGGGGCCGATCGAACACTGAAGCTTTCTTT. Translation: CASSLRGRGGRSNTEAFF. The complete variable domain, with remaining parts taken from reference TRBV11-2 and TRBJ1-1, reads EAGVAQSPRYKIIEKRQSVAFWCNPISGHATLYWYQQILGQGPKLLIQFQNNGVVDDSQLPKDRFSAERLKGVDSTLKIQPAKLEDSAVYLCASSLRGRGGRSNTEAFFGQGTRLTVV.

The V and J genes are TRBV6-1 and TRBJ1-5; D call uncertain. CDR3 length: 14 residues. Germline CDR1 is MNHNS and CDR2 is SASEGT. V was pared by 0 bases and J by 7 bases, with 10 bases between. The CDR3 bases are TGTGCCAGCAGTGAAGCGAGCGGGAGCCAGCCCCAGCATTTT. The encoded protein is CASSEASGSQPQHF.

The chain has TRBV29-1 and TRBJ1-2, with D possibly TRBD1 on 5 matching bases. Germline V gene data show CDR1 as SQVTM and CDR2 as ANQGSEA. The CDR3 sequence is 12 residues long. Trimming removed 7 bases from V and 7 bases from J, with 16 bases in between. The CDR3 bases are TGCAGCGGAAAGGACGGGGGGATTGGCTACACCTTC. Translated: CSGKDGGIGYTF.

This clone occurred once. This rearrangement joins TRBV3-1 (or the pseudogene TRBV3-2) to TRBJ2-5, with TRBD2 identical over 7 bases. Germline CDR1 LGHDT, CDR2 YNNKEL (reference sequence). J was trimmed by 3 bases and V by 5 bases; bases with no gene match: 6. This CDR3 spans 14 amino acids. The CDR3 protein is CASSERGGEETQYF. Here the CDR3 DNA reads TGTGCCAGCAGCGAACGGGGAGGGGAAGAGACCCAGTACTTC.

This chain joins TRBV28 and TRBJ1-5; D is possibly TRBD1 (5 bases). This CDR3 region has 14 residues. Trimming shortened V by 6 bases and J by 7 bases, and 16 bases separated the two germline ends. CDR1 and CDR2 from the germline V gene are MDHEN and SYDVKM. DNA of the CDR3: TGTGCCAGCAGCAAGCGGCTGGAGGGGCAGCCCCAGCATTTT. Its translation: CASSKRLEGQPQHF.

The chain employs TRBV30 and TRBJ1-5; 7 bases are shared with TRBD1. V lost 1 base and J lost 4; bases outside the gene matches: 4. This CDR3 is 14 amino acids long. The germline gives CDR1 GTSNPN, CDR2 SVGIG (reference sequence). The CDR3 sequence: CAWSAGGKNQPQHF. Here the CDR3 DNA reads TGTGCCTGGAGTGCAGGGGGGAAGAATCAGCCCCAGCATTTT. Combining the CDR3 with reference TRBV30 and TRBJ1-5 gives the whole variable domain SQTIHQWPATLVQPVGSPLSLECTVEGTSNPNLYWYRQAAGRGLQLLFYSVGIGQISSEVPQNLSASRPQDRQFILSSKKLLLSDSGFYLCAWSAGGKNQPQHFGDGTRLSIL.

This rearrangement joins TRBV5-1 to TRBJ1-2, with TRBD1 identical over 9 bases. V lost 4 bases, J lost 8 bases, and 15 bases stayed unmatched. CDR3 length equals 16 residues. CDR1 and CDR2 from the germline V gene are SGHRS and YFSETQ. In DNA form, the CDR3 reads TGCGCCAGCAGCCTGTCCGGACAGGGGATAACGGACGGCTACACCTTC. Amino acid sequence: CASSLSGQGITDGYTF.

This rearrangement joins TRBV11-2 to TRBJ2-7; 10 bases match TRBD2. V dropped 3 bases and J dropped 5; count of bases not matched to a gene: 7. CDR1 and CDR2 from the germline V gene are SGHAT and FQNNGV. This CDR3 region has 15 residues. CDR3 in DNA: TGTGCCAGCAGCTTTCTTAGCGGGGGGCGTAACGAGCAGTACTTC. It specifies CASSFLSGGRNEQYF.

This chain uses TRBV7-8 with TRBJ1-2, with 12 bases identical to TRBD1. The CDR3 runs to 15 residues. CDR1 SGHVS and CDR2 FQNEAQ come from the germline V gene. Germline trimming cut 1 base from V and 8 bases from J; bases unmatched to any gene: 5. In DNA form, the CDR3 reads TGTGCCAGCAGCTTAGTGATGGGGACAGGGGGCGGCTACACCTTC. Protein product: CASSLVMGTGGGYTF. Combining the CDR3 with reference TRBV7-8 and TRBJ1-2 gives the whole variable domain GAGVSQSPRYKVAKRGQDVALRCDPISGHVSLFWYQQALGQGPEFLTYFQNEAQLDKSGLPSDRFFAERPEGSVSTLKIQRTQQEDSAVYLCASSLVMGTGGGYTFGSGTRLTVV.

A single count supports this clone. This chain uses TRBV19 with TRBJ1-4, with TRBD1 matching 8 bases. There are 14 residues in the CDR3. Trimming at V came to 4 bases and at J to 10 bases, leaving 8 bases not matched to a gene. CDR1 is LNHDA, CDR2 SQIVND, per germline (reference sequence). In nucleotides, the CDR3 is TGTGCCAGTAGTACTGGACAGGGTGTAGGAAAACTGTTTTTT. It is translated as CASSTGQGVGKLFF.

The chain has TRBV14 and TRBJ1-6; 8 bases agree with TRBD1. Unmatched junction bases numbered 9, after V lost 5 bases and J lost 9 bases. The CDR3 is made up of 15 amino acids. The V gene's germline CDR1 is SGHDN and CDR2 FVKESK. This chain's CDR3 is CASSSTTGVSSPLHF. The CDR3 DNA reads as TGTGCCAGCAGCTCCACGACAGGGGTGAGTTCACCCCTCCACTTT.

The CDR3 DNA reads TGTGCCAGCGGACAGGGGGAATTCACTGAAGCTTTCTTT. This codes for CASGQGEFTEAFF. The chain combines TRBV5-5 with TRBJ1-1; TRBD1 matches 10 bases. CDR3 length equals 13 residues. Trimming removed 7 bases from V and 4 bases from J; junction bases left unmatched: 4. Germline lookup yields CDR1 SGHKS and CDR2 YYEKEE (reference sequence).

This chain connects TRBV7-6 to TRBJ2-7, with 9 bases fitting TRBD1. Losses at the gene ends were 0 bases for V and 2 bases for J; bases not matched to a gene: 5. The CDR3 spans 16 residues. The germline gives CDR1 SGHVS, CDR2 FNYEAQ. CDR3 amino acids: CASSLAAGTGTYEQYF. The CDR3 DNA reads as TGTGCCAGCAGCTTAGCGGCGGGGACAGGGACCTACGAGCAGTACTTC.

The gene calls are TRBV5-4 and TRBJ1-4, with 7 nucleotides matching TRBD1. J gave up 7 bases and V 4 bases, and 10 bases lay outside the gene matches. Per the germline V gene, CDR1 is SGHNT and CDR2 is YYREEE (reference sequence). This CDR3 contains 15 residues. DNA for the CDR3: TGTGCCAGCAGCGGAACAGGACAGGAGCGTGAAAAACTGTTTTTT. Protein sequence: CASSGTGQEREKLFF. The complete variable domain, with remaining parts taken from reference TRBV5-4 and TRBJ1-4, reads ETGVTQSPTHLIKTRGQQVTLRCSSQSGHNTVSWYQQALGQGPQFIFQYYREEENGRGNFPPRFSGLQFPNYSSELNVNALELDDSALYLCASSGTGQEREKLFFGSGTQLSVL.

V usage is TRBV9 and J usage is TRBJ1-2, with 11 positions matching TRBD1. This CDR3 has 16 residues. Trimming took 2 bases from V and 8 from J; bases not matched to a gene: 11. CDR1 is SGDLS and CDR2 is YYNGEE in the germline V gene. The CDR3 spells CASSVEPGTGGSGYTF. The CDR3 bases are TGTGCCAGCAGCGTCGAGCCCGGGACAGGGGGATCGGGCTACACCTTC.

The chain joins TRBV9 to TRBJ1-6; D call uncertain. The V end was cut by 4 bases, the J end by 8 bases, with 19 bases between. Germline V gene sequence: CDR1 SGDLS, CDR2 YYNGEE. CDR3 length: 16 residues. The CDR3 nucleotides read TGTGCCAGCAGCCCTACAGCGGCCGCCGTCGATTCACCCCTCCACTTT. Encoded protein: CASSPTAAAVDSPLHF.

The gene calls are TRBV6-7 and TRBJ1-2; D gene ambiguous. Being an ORF, TRBV6-7 has a function that is uncertain. The V gene lost 6 bases and the J gene lost 3 bases, with 20 bases spanning the gap. The CDR3 has 16 amino acids. The CDR3 sequence: CASSPPVGLEDYGYTF. In nucleotides, the CDR3 is TGTGCCAGCAGCCCACCTGTCGGACTCGAGGACTATGGCTACACCTTC.

This clone occurred once. The chain recombines TRBV7-3 with TRBJ2-1; 12 bases line up with TRBD2. CDR1 and CDR2 (germline): SGHTA, FQGTGA. The CDR3 runs to 15 residues. V shed 4 bases, J shed 3 bases, and the junction held 1 base outside the gene matches. Written as DNA, the CDR3 is TGTGCCAGCAGCTCGGGACTAGCGGGCTACAATGAGCAGTTCTTC. Protein product: CASSSGLAGYNEQFF.

This chain joins TRBV4-1 and TRBJ1-1; D not resolved. CDR1 MGHRA and CDR2 YSYEKL come from the germline V gene. The CDR3 is 11 amino acids. V lost 3 bases and J 11 bases, leaving 10 bases between the germline ends. The CDR3 is CASSQELLAFF. In nucleotides, the CDR3 is TGCGCCAGCAGCCAGGAGCTGTTGGCTTTCTTT.

The chain links TRBV20-1 to TRBJ2-7, with 7 bases identical to TRBD2. Germline CDR1 reads DFQATT; CDR2 reads SNEGSKA (reference sequence). The CDR3 sequence is 14 residues long. Trimming took 3 bases from V and 6 from J; bases not matched to a gene: 11. DNA of the CDR3: TGCAGTGCTAGTGGGGAGAGCGGGGTGGGCGAGCAGTACTTC. Protein product: CSASGESGVGEQYF.

The chain is built from TRBV19 and TRBJ1-4; TRBD1 matches at 7 bases. From germline, CDR1 is LNHDA and CDR2 SQIVND (reference sequence). The CDR3 covers 14 residues. V trimming: 6 bases; J trimming: 5 bases; junction bases outside the gene matches: 6. The CDR3 DNA is TGTGCCAGTAGGGGACAGCTAAAGAATGAAAAACTGTTTTTT. As protein: CASRGQLKNEKLFF.

As DNA, the CDR3 is TGTGCCAGCAAAGAGCAGGGGCAGGCTGAAGCTTTCTTT. This translates into CASKEQGQAEAFF. The chain links TRBV6-5 to TRBJ1-1, with D possibly TRBD1 on 6 matching bases. With 7 bases removed from V and 6 bases from J, the gap between germline ends came to 15 bases. The CDR3 is made up of 13 amino acids. In germline, CDR1 is MNHEY, CDR2 SVGAGI.

V usage is TRBV3-1 (or the pseudogene TRBV3-2) and J usage is TRBJ2-7; maybe TRBD2 (6 bases). The germline V gene encodes CDR1 LGHDT and CDR2 YNNKEL (reference sequence). The CDR3 length is 17 residues. Trimming cost V 4 bases and J 0 bases, with 19 bases left between them. This CDR3 reads CASSPRLIIGGSYEQYF. In DNA form, the CDR3 reads TGTGCCAGCAGCCCAAGGCTCATAATCGGGGGCTCCTACGAGCAGTACTTC.

The chain uses TRBV6-5 and TRBJ2-7; 9 bases agree with TRBD1. Germline V gene lookup returns CDR1 MNHEY and CDR2 SVGAGI. This CDR3 is 14 amino acids long. Germline trimming cut 4 bases from V and 6 bases from J; bases unmatched to any gene: 7. CDR3 sequence reads: CASSSGTGRREQYF. In nucleotides, the CDR3 is TGTGCCAGCAGTTCCGGGACAGGGAGACGCGAGCAGTACTTC.

This clone showed up just a few times. The rearrangement uses TRBV28 and TRBJ1-3; the D gene is possibly TRBD1 (6 bases). V shed 5 bases and J shed 4 bases, with 21 bases lying between them. CDR1 MDHEN and CDR2 SYDVKM come from the germline V gene. The CDR3 sequence is 17 residues long. The CDR3 sequence: CASSPPQGLVQGNTIYF. The CDR3 bases are TGTGCCAGCAGTCCCCCGCAGGGGCTAGTTCAGGGAAACACCATATATTTT.

The chain is built from TRBV6-2 or TRBV6-3 and TRBJ2-7, with a possible D match to TRBD1 (5 bases). V was shortened by 2 bases and J by 7 bases, with 6 bases between the two germline ends. Germline V CDR1 and CDR2: MNHEY, SVGEGT. This CDR3 contains 11 residues. CDR3 residues: CASSYRQEQYF. CDR3 DNA sequence: TGTGCCAGCAGTTACAGACAGGAGCAGTACTTC.